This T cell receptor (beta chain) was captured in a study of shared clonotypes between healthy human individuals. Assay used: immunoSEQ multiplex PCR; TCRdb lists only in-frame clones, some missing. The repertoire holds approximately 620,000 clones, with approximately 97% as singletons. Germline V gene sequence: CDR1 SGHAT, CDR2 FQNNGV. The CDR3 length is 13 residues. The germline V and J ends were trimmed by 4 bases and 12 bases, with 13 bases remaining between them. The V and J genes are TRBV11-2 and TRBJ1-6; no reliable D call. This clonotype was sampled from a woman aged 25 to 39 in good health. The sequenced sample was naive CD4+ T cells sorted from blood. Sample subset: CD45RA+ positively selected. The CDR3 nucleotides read TGTGCCAGCAGCTCTGGGCTGAGTGAACCCCTCCACTTT. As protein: CASSSGLSEPLHF.